This entry features one T cell receptor beta chain sequence. The CDR3 has 13 residues. V was cut by 0 bases and J by 5 bases, with 6 bases left in between. From germline, CDR1 is MNHEY and CDR2 SMNVEV (reference sequence). Participants were aged about 18 to 90 years, lived in about 26 US areas, and enrolled virtually. Exposed enrollees encountered a COVID-19 case at some point within 2 weeks before study entry. This record comes from a study of blood T cell repertoires in COVID-19. On the study more broadly: The analysed material was cDNA or gDNA that came from T cells, B-cell-depleted T cells, or PBMCs.

Study processing details: Reference gene primer amplification gave estimated nucleated cell counts. The method was immunoSEQ multiplex PCR; TCRdb's version includes in-frame clones alone and lacks a portion of them. That table is the source of V, J and clone size, and D and trimming were worked out from the DNA. The data contain 350,000 to 400,000 clones, 80% to 95% of them singletons. V and J are TRBV27 and TRBJ2-3; the D gene is possibly TRBD2 (5 bases). Sequencing was performed on PBMCs or T cells enriched from blood (not recorded which). This clonotype originated in a woman aged 40-49 years who had been exposed to COVID-19. In DNA form, the CDR3 reads TGTGCCAGCAGTTTATCGGAGGAAGATACGCAGTATTTT. Translating it yields CASSLSEEDTQYF.